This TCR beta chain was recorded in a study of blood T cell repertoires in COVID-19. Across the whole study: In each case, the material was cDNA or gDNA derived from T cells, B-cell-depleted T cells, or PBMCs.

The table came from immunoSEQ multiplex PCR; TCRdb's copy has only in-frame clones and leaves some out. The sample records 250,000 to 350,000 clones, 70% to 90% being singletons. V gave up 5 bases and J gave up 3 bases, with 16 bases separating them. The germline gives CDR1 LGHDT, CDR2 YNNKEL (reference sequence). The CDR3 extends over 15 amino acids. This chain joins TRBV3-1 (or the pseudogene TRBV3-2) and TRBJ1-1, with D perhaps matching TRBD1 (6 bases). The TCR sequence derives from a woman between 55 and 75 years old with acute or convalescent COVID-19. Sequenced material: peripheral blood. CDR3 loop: CASSTRGGGDTEAFF. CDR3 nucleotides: TGTGCCAGCAGCACCCGAGGGGGAGGGGACACTGAAGCTTTCTTT.